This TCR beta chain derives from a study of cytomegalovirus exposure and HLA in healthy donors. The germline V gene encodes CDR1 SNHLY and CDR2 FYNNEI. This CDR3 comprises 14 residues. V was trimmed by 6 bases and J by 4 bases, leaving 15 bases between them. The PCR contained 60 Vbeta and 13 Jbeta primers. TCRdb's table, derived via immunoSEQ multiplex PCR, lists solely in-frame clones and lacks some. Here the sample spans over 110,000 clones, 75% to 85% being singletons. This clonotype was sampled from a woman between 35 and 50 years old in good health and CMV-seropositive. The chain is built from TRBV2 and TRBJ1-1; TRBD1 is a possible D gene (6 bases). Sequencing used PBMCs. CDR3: CASRMSGGLTEAFF. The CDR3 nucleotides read TGTGCCAGCAGGATGAGCGGGGGGCTCACTGAAGCTTTCTTT.